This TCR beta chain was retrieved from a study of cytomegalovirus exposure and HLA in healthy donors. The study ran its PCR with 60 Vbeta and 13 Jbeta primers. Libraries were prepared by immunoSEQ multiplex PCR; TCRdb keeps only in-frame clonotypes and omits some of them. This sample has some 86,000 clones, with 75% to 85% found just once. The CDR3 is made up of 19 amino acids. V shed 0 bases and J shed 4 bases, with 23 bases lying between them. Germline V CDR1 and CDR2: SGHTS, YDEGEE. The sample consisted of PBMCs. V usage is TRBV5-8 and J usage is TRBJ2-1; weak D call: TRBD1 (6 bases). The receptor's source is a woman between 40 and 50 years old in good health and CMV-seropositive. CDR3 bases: TGTGCCAGCAGCTTGGCAGTGTCCCGGGGCCAGGGGCCGTACAATGAGCAGTTCTTC. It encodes CASSLAVSRGQGPYNEQFF.